Presented here are 13 T cell receptor beta chains from one specimen sequenced in a study of PD-1 blockade in classical Hodgkin lymphoma. Only in-frame clones appear in the TCRdb table, and some are missing; sequencing was by immunoSEQ multiplex PCR. Of roughly 140,000 clones in the sample, around 84% were seen once. Every one of the patients relapsed after autologous stem cell transplantation (brentuximab vedotin exposure was variable). The input for sequencing was peripheral blood mononuclear cells (PBMCs), taken before the second cycle of nivolumab. The receptors here all came from a human donor with classical Hodgkin lymphoma.

About this clone itself: The same CDR3 is also encoded by other DNA sequences in this sample. The chain uses TRBV6-5 and TRBJ1-2; unclear D gene. V lost 2 bases and J lost 0, with 4 bases in between. Germline V gene lookup returns CDR1 MNHEY and CDR2 SVGAGI. The CDR3 runs 13 residues. CDR3 DNA: TGTGCCAGCAGTTACAGCGCTAACTATGGCTACACCTTC. It encodes CASSYSANYGYTF.

This chain connects TRBV19 to TRBJ1-5; D unresolved. The CDR3 has 15 amino acids. V was trimmed by 6 bases and J by 3 bases, leaving 15 bases between them. Germline V gene sequence: CDR1 LNHDA, CDR2 SQIVND (reference sequence). CDR3 protein: CASSVGWDPNQPQHF. The CDR3 DNA reads TGTGCCAGTAGCGTAGGCTGGGATCCCAATCAGCCCCAGCATTTT.

The chain uses TRBV6-5 and TRBJ2-4; TRBD2 matches at 7 bases. The V segment lost 5 bases and the J segment 2 bases; nucleotides outside the gene matches: 6. In germline, CDR1 is MNHEY, CDR2 SVGAGI. The CDR3 loop spans 15 amino acids. The CDR3 sequence is CASSALTSTKNIQYF. The CDR3 coding sequence is TGTGCCAGCAGTGCCCTGACTAGCACCAAAAACATTCAGTACTTC.

The chain employs TRBV6-1 and TRBJ1-2, with D perhaps matching TRBD1 (6 bases). Trimming shortened V by 5 bases and J by 5 bases, and 9 bases separated the two germline ends. The germline V gene has CDR1 MNHNS and CDR2 SASEGT. The CDR3 is 12 amino acids. In DNA form, the CDR3 reads TGTGCCAGCAGTAATGGACAGTATGGCTACACCTTC. Protein product: CASSNGQYGYTF.

This rearrangement joins TRBV6-1 to TRBJ1-1, with a possible D match to TRBD1 (5 bases). CDR1 MNHNS and CDR2 SASEGT come from the germline V gene. V lost 0 bases to trimming and J lost 0 bases, with 8 bases between them. The CDR3 spans 15 residues. The chain's CDR3 is CASSEAAGMNTEAFF. The CDR3 DNA reads as TGTGCCAGCAGTGAAGCGGCAGGGATGAACACTGAAGCTTTCTTT.

This clone was counted many times. The rearrangement links TRBV27 to TRBJ2-2; D gene uncertain. Trimming removed 6 bases at V and 0 bases at J, with 8 bases between. CDR3 size: 14 residues. Germline V gene data show CDR1 as MNHEY and CDR2 as SMNVEV (reference sequence). The CDR3 spells CASRVGTNTGELFF. The DNA for the CDR3 is TGTGCCAGCAGGGTAGGGACGAACACCGGGGAGCTGTTTTTT.

The chain couples TRBV27 to TRBJ2-1, with D perhaps matching TRBD2 (6 bases). This CDR3 is built from 14 residues. Between the trimmed V and J ends, which lost 6 bases and 3 bases, there was a span of 12 bases. Germline V gene sequence: CDR1 MNHEY, CDR2 SMNVEV (reference sequence). The CDR3 region is CASRGRGSYNEQFF. In DNA form, the CDR3 reads TGTGCCAGCAGGGGGCGGGGTAGCTACAATGAGCAGTTCTTC.

The chain employs TRBV27 and TRBJ2-5, with D maybe TRBD1 (6 bases). The better agreement between TRBJ2-7 and the DNA end casts doubt on the J call. The CDR3 runs 13 residues. In germline, CDR1 is MNHEY, CDR2 SMNVEV (reference sequence). CDR3 amino acids: CASSPRTAYEQYF. DNA of the CDR3: TGTGCCAGCAGTCCCAGGACAGCCTACGAGCAGTACTTC.

The chain carries TRBV6-5 and TRBJ2-7; a weak D match, TRBD1 (5 bases). The CDR3 has 14 amino acids. Germline CDR1 MNHEY, CDR2 SVGAGI. V was clipped by 4 bases and J by 1 base, with 11 bases between them. The CDR3 region is CASSSPTESYEQYF. The CDR3 DNA sequence: TGTGCCAGCAGTTCCCCGACAGAGTCCTACGAGCAGTACTTC.

The chain uses TRBV5-4 and TRBJ2-7, with 13 bases identical to TRBD2. After removal of 4 bases from V and 2 bases from J, the junction contained 6 bases not matched to a gene. Germline loops: CDR1 SGHNT, CDR2 YYREEE (reference sequence). The CDR3 is 16 residues long. The chain's CDR3 is CASSPGTSGTPYEQYF. In nucleotides, the CDR3 is TGTGCCAGCAGCCCAGGGACTAGCGGGACCCCCTACGAGCAGTACTTC. The variable domain in full, with the rest retrieved from reference TRBV5-4 and TRBJ2-7, is ETGVTQSPTHLIKTRGQQVTLRCSSQSGHNTVSWYQQALGQGPQFIFQYYREEENGRGNFPPRFSGLQFPNYSSELNVNALELDDSALYLCASSPGTSGTPYEQYFGPGTRLTVT.

The gene calls are TRBV10-1 and TRBJ2-5; 8 nucleotides align to TRBD1. The J segment lost 0 bases and the V segment lost 3 bases, leaving 6 bases of the junction unmatched. Germline V gene lookup returns CDR1 WNHNN and CDR2 SYGVQD (reference sequence). There are 16 residues in the CDR3. DNA of the CDR3: TGCGCCAGCAGTGATCGGTCAGGGGGCGACCAAGAGACCCAGTACTTC. It translates to CASSDRSGGDQETQYF.

The chain uses TRBV4-3 and TRBJ2-2, with D tentatively TRBD2 (6 bases). Germline assignment: CDR1 LGHNA and CDR2 YSLEER. V lost 3 bases to trimming and J lost 1 base, with 15 bases between them. CDR3 length: 17 residues. Here the CDR3 reads CASSQKAGGWNTGELFF. The CDR3 DNA follows: TGCGCCAGCAGCCAGAAGGCCGGGGGTTGGAACACCGGGGAGCTGTTTTTT.

The chain carries TRBV12-5 and TRBJ2-2; TRBD1 matches at 8 bases. Trimming at V came to 4 bases and at J to 6 bases, leaving 7 bases not matched to a gene. Germline CDR1 LGHNT, CDR2 FRNRAP. CDR3 length: 15 amino acids. This CDR3 reads CASGSAGGVSGELFF. As DNA, the CDR3 is TGTGCTAGTGGTTCGGCAGGGGGCGTTTCCGGGGAGCTGTTTTTT.